The 23 T cell receptor beta chains reported below all come from one sample, sequenced in a study of metastatic and nonmetastatic thyroid tumors. TCRdb reprocessed the PCR reads using MiXCR. The sample includes about 12,000 clones, 25% to 35% of them seen just once. Thyroid surgery had not been preceded by any treatment in any patient. Material for sequencing was adjacent normal tissue. These receptors were obtained from a male donor with papillary thyroid cancer or a benign thyroid nodule (not recorded which). Some clones in this sample may be carry-over from other donors' samples.

The gene calls are TRBV5-1 and TRBJ1-2; the D is unclear. The V and J ends lost 9 bases and 11 bases respectively, with 8 bases between them. The CDR3 loop spans 8 amino acids. CDR1 and CDR2 from the germline V gene are SGHRS and YFSETQ. CDR3 region: CAIPGYTF. The DNA of the CDR3 is TGCGCCATCCCCGGGTACACCTTC.

The chain has TRBV20-1 and TRBJ2-1; perhaps TRBD2 as D (5 bases). There are 14 residues in the CDR3. The V gene's germline CDR1 is DFQATT and CDR2 SNEGSKA (reference sequence). V dropped 7 bases and J dropped 6 bases, with 19 bases sitting between them. The CDR3 reads CSGEGTRRSNEQFF. CDR3 bases: TGCAGTGGAGAGGGAACTAGACGGTCCAATGAGCAGTTCTTC.

J is TRBJ1-1 and V is TRBV12-3 or TRBV12-4; no clear D gene. The V end was cut by 1 base, the J end by 11 bases, with 11 bases between. The CDR3 covers 12 residues. CDR3 DNA sequence: TGTGCCAGCAGTTTAGGAATAGGGCCGGCTTTCTTT. Amino acids: CASSLGIGPAFF.

The chain has TRBV20-1 and TRBJ1-2; 9 bases match TRBD1. The V segment lost 6 bases and the J segment 1 base; nucleotides outside the gene matches: 6. There are 14 residues in the CDR3. CDR1 and CDR2 from the germline V gene are DFQATT and SNEGSKA (reference sequence). The CDR3 region has the DNA TGCAGTGCCTTCGGACAGGGGATTAACTATGGCTACACCTTC. Its protein product is CSAFGQGINYGYTF.

This clone is judged medium-sized. This chain links TRBV19 with TRBJ1-5; D remains ambiguous. V lost 5 bases and J 0 bases, leaving 14 bases between the germline ends. The CDR3 length is 16 residues. CDR1 LNHDA and CDR2 SQIVND come from the germline V gene (reference sequence). Here the CDR3 reads CASSRVTSNSNQPQHF. The CDR3 DNA is TGTGCCAGTAGTCGGGTGACTAGTAATAGCAATCAGCCCCAGCATTTT.

The V gene is TRBV19, the J gene TRBJ1-1; no definite D call. Trimming stripped 6 bases from V and 0 bases from J, with 23 bases between. CDR3 length: 18 amino acids. Germline V gives CDR1 LNHDA, CDR2 SQIVND (reference sequence). The CDR3, as DNA: TGTGCCAGTAGATGGGATGGATGTTCGGAGAACTTGAACACTGAAGCTTTCTTT. Residues: CASRWDGCSENLNTEAFF.

This clone came up a few times. This same CDR3 is encoded by further DNA sequences in the sample. V gene TRBV5-1 combines with J gene TRBJ1-3, with a possible D match to TRBD1 (6 bases). The CDR3 has 13 amino acids. The ends were cut back, 6 bases at V and 4 bases at J, with 11 bases in the middle. Germline lookup yields CDR1 SGHRS and CDR2 YFSETQ. The CDR3 loop reads CASTTGPGNTIYF. DNA for the CDR3: TGCGCCAGCACTACAGGGCCCGGAAACACCATATATTTT.

This clone was recorded a few times. The chain is built from TRBV6-2 or TRBV6-3 and TRBJ2-7; 7 bases line up with TRBD1. After removal of 7 bases from V and 5 bases from J, the junction contained 11 bases not matched to a gene. The CDR3 totals 14 residues. Germline CDR1 reads MNHEY; CDR2 reads SVGEGT. The CDR3 DNA is TGTGCCAGCACCCCAGGGGGATGGATCCACGAGCAGTACTTC. This gives the protein CASTPGGWIHEQYF.

This clone was counted only a few times. The germline gene is not matched at one end of the junction; a read error may be the cause. The chain carries TRBV2 and TRBJ2-7, with D unresolved. The CDR3 contains 11 residues. Germline CDR1 reads SNHLY; CDR2 reads FYNNEI. The CDR3 reads CASSDGYEHYF. Here the CDR3 DNA reads TGTGCCAGCAGTGACGGATACGAGCATTACTTC.

As concerns this clone: It may be a read error: a sequence one base away is much more abundant. This rearrangement joins TRBV28 to TRBJ2-7; D not resolved. CDR1 MDHEN and CDR2 SYDVKM come from the germline V gene. CDR3 length equals 13 residues. V was pared by 8 bases and J by 5 bases, with 16 bases between. For the CDR3, the DNA is TGTGCCAGCGGAATAAGTGCAGACCACGAGCAGTACTTC. Its translation: CASGISADHEQYF. The full variable domain, its missing parts supplied by reference TRBV28 and TRBJ2-7, is DVKVTQSSRYLVKRTGEKVFLECVQDMDHENMFWYRQDPGLGLRLIYFSYDVKMKEKGDIPEGYSVSREKKERFSLILESASTNQTSMYLCASGISADHEQYFGPGTRLTVT.

The rearrangement links TRBV20-1 to TRBJ2-2, with 7 bases that match TRBD2. From germline, CDR1 is DFQATT and CDR2 SNEGSKA (reference sequence). CDR3 length: 14 amino acids. With 5 bases clipped from V and 3 bases from J, the junction kept 6 bases outside the gene matches. Here the CDR3 DNA reads TGCAGTGCTTCCAGCGGGGCGGACACCGGGGAGCTGTTTTTT. It specifies CSASSGADTGELFF.

V and J are TRBV6-2 or TRBV6-3 and TRBJ1-3; TRBD1 aligns across 8 bases. The V gene's germline CDR1 is MNHEY and CDR2 SVGEGT. V lost 6 bases, J lost 2 bases, and 15 bases stayed unmatched. CDR3 size: 18 residues. As DNA, the CDR3 is TGTGCCAGCAGCCTCTCTGGACAGGGCGGATTAACTGGAAACACCATATATTTT. Residues: CASSLSGQGGLTGNTIYF.

V usage is TRBV6-2 or TRBV6-3 and J usage is TRBJ2-1; D not resolved. CDR1 is MNHEY, CDR2 SVGEGT, per germline. The V end was cut by 0 bases, the J end by 6 bases, with 9 bases between. The CDR3 runs 14 residues. The DNA of the CDR3 is TGTGCCAGCAGTTACTCCGGACCCCGCAATGAGCAGTTCTTC. Residues: CASSYSGPRNEQFF.

This chain connects TRBV2 to TRBJ2-7; the D gene is possibly TRBD1 (6 bases). The CDR3 covers 15 residues. Germline V gives CDR1 SNHLY, CDR2 FYNNEI. V lost 4 bases, J lost 2 bases, and 15 bases lay in between. CDR3 protein: CASSVETGNPYEQYF. In DNA form, the CDR3 reads TGTGCCAGCAGTGTTGAAACAGGGAATCCCTACGAGCAGTACTTC.

This clone was recorded at least ten times. A much larger clonotype is one base distant, so this may be a read error. At the DNA level, this CDR3 is encoded by other sequences in the same sample as well. The V and J genes are TRBV7-2 and TRBJ2-7; TRBD2 matches 8 bases. The CDR3 has 13 amino acids. The germline gives CDR1 SGHTA, CDR2 FQGNSA. V dropped 8 bases and J dropped 2; count of bases not matched to a gene: 5. The CDR3 loop is CASRGGAAYEQYF. The CDR3 nucleotides read TGTGCCAGCCGGGGGGGGGCAGCCTACGAGCAGTACTTC.

This clone was seen a few times. The V and J genes are TRBV4-2 and TRBJ1-2; 9 nucleotides agree with TRBD1. This CDR3 is built from 17 residues. Germline V gene sequence: CDR1 LGHNA, CDR2 YNFKEQ. The V gene end was trimmed by 4 bases and the J gene end by 0 bases; junction bases not matched to a gene: 9. The CDR3 here is CASSPGPGQGSNYGYTF. The CDR3 nucleotides are TGTGCCAGCAGCCCAGGACCGGGACAGGGATCTAACTATGGCTACACCTTC.

V and J are TRBV4-1 and TRBJ2-1, with TRBD2 matching 12 bases. Germline V CDR1 and CDR2: MGHRA, YSYEKL. With 1 base clipped from V and 7 bases from J, the junction kept 5 bases outside the gene matches. The CDR3 has 16 residues. The CDR3 protein is CASSQGLAGGINEQFF. CDR3 sequence (DNA): TGCGCCAGCAGCCAAGGGCTAGCGGGAGGGATTAATGAGCAGTTCTTC.

This clone was counted at least ten times. The chain carries TRBV6-6 and TRBJ2-6; 9 nucleotides match TRBD1. Per germline, CDR1 MNHNY and CDR2 SVGAGI (reference sequence). V was clipped by 7 bases and J by 0 bases; unmatched bases: 10. This CDR3 is 18 amino acids long. The CDR3 region has the DNA TGTGCCAGCACCGGACAGGGGATGTTTGACTCTGGGGCCAACGTCCTGACTTTC. Translating it yields CASTGQGMFDSGANVLTF.

The genes are TRBV6-1 and TRBJ2-7; D unresolved. With 6 bases removed from V and 4 bases from J, the gap between germline ends came to 10 bases. The CDR3 consists of 12 residues. Germline V gives CDR1 MNHNS, CDR2 SASEGT. CDR3 region: CASSHDLYEQYF. The CDR3 DNA follows: TGTGCCAGCAGCCACGACTTATACGAGCAGTACTTC.

The rearrangement uses TRBV11-2 and TRBJ2-1, with D possibly being TRBD1 or TRBD2 (5 bases each). V lost 5 bases and J 8 bases, leaving 22 bases between the germline ends. Per the germline V gene, CDR1 is SGHAT and CDR2 is FQNNGV. This CDR3 has 16 residues. Here the CDR3 DNA reads TGTGCCAGCAGCCACTCAGAGGGGTTGTTGTTTGATGAGCAGTTCTTC. Its translation: CASSHSEGLLFDEQFF.

Within the sample, this clone is medium-sized. This chain uses TRBV20-1 with TRBJ2-1, with 9 positions matching TRBD2. With V trimmed by 1 base and J by 5 bases, 9 bases remained unmatched. CDR3 length: 16 residues. Germline V gene data show CDR1 as DFQATT and CDR2 as SNEGSKA (reference sequence). Here the CDR3 DNA reads TGCAGTGCTAGAGGCCCGCAGTTAGCGGGGGACAATGAGCAGTTCTTC. It translates to CSARGPQLAGDNEQFF.

V usage is TRBV18 and J usage is TRBJ2-7; 8 bases agree with TRBD1. V gave up 4 bases and J gave up 2 bases; unmatched junction bases: 7. The CDR3 contains 15 residues. From germline, CDR1 is KGHSH and CDR2 LQKENI. The CDR3: CASSLGQGEPYEQYF. In DNA form, the CDR3 reads TGTGCCAGCTCACTTGGACAGGGAGAGCCCTACGAGCAGTACTTC.

The chain couples TRBV5-1 to TRBJ2-7; D is possibly TRBD1 (6 bases). Germline loops: CDR1 SGHRS, CDR2 YFSETQ. The V gene lost 7 bases and the J gene lost 0 bases, with 11 bases spanning the gap. This CDR3 is 13 amino acids long. CDR3 amino acids: CASARQDSYEQYF. CDR3 coding DNA: TGCGCCAGCGCCCGACAGGACTCCTACGAGCAGTACTTC.